Given below is one T cell receptor beta chain in context. The target antigen is unknown. The data belong to a study of blood T cells in healthy people across ages. General study points: No conclusive comparison of naive versus antigen-experienced cells was possible with unsorted PBMCs.

The authors drew around 9.3 milliliters of peripheral blood from each donor. In germline, CDR1 is DFQATT, CDR2 SNEGSKA (reference sequence). Trimming took 4 bases from V and 7 from J; bases not matched to a gene: 8. The length of the CDR3 is 14 residues. Sample-barcoded 5' priming and a J-beta primer mix drove a second PCR of about 7 to 11 cycles. TCRdb re-called the 5' RACE reads with MiXCR, one entry per CDR3 protein. The sample includes about 1,500,000 distinct CDR3 sequences, 42% of them seen just once. The J gene is TRBJ2-1, the V gene TRBV20-1; 9 bases line up with TRBD2. Sequenced material: blood. The TCR was taken from a woman in her late teens or twenties in good health. CDR3 bases: TGCAGTGCTACACGAGACAGCGGGAGGAATGAGCAGTTCTTC. Translated: CSATRDSGRNEQFF.